This record concerns one T cell receptor beta chain sequence. These data come from a study of cytomegalovirus exposure and HLA in healthy donors. The length of the CDR3 is 14 residues. With V trimmed by 5 bases and J by 2 bases, 6 bases remained unmatched. Germline V CDR1 and CDR2: SGHAT, FQNNGV. 13 Jbeta primers and 60 Vbeta primers were used for the PCR. Libraries were prepared by immunoSEQ multiplex PCR; TCRdb keeps only in-frame clonotypes and omits some of them. The data hold 150,000 to 200,000 clones, with about 87% observed a single time. Sequencing was carried out using PBMCs. The chain combines TRBV11-2 with TRBJ2-7; 7 bases are a match to TRBD1. This sequence was found in a woman between 18 and 29 years old in good health and CMV-seronegative. CDR3 loop: CASSRQGPTYEQYF. CDR3 sequence (DNA): TGTGCCAGCAGCCGACAGGGCCCAACCTACGAGCAGTACTTC.